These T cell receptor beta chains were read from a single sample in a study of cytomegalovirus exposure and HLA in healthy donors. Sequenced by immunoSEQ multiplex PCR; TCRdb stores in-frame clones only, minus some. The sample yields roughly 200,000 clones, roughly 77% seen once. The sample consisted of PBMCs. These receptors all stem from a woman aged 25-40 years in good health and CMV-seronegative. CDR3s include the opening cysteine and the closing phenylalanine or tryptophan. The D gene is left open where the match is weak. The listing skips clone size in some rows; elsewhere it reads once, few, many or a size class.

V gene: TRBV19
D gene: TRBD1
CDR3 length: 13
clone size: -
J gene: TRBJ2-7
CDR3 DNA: TGTGCCAGTATGGGACAGGGGGAGGGCGAGCAGTACTTC
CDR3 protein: CASMGQGEGEQYF

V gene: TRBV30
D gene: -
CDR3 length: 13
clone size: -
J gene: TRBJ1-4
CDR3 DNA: TGTGCCTGGAGTACGGGGTTAGATGAAAAACTGTTTTTT
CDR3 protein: CAWSTGLDEKLFF

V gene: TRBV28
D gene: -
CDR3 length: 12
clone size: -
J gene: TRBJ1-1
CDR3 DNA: TGTGCCAGCGAGGACATGGGCACTGAAGCTTTCTTT
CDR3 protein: CASEDMGTEAFF

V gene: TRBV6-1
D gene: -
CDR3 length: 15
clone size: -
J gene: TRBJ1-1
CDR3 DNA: TGTGCCAGCAGTGAAGTCTCAGGGTCGAACACTGAAGCTTTCTTT
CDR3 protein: CASSEVSGSNTEAFF

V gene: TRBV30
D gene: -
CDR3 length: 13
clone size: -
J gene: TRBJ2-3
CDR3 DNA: TGTGCCTGGAGCAGGGGGGACACAGATACGCAGTATTTT
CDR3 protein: CAWSRGDTDTQYF

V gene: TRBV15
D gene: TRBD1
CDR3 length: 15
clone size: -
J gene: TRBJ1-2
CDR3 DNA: TGTGCCACCAGCGTCCGGGGACAGTTGAGCTATGGCTACACCTTC
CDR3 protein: CATSVRGQLSYGYTF

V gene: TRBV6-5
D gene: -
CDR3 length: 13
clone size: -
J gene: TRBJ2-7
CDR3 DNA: TGTGCCAGCAGTTACTCGGACTATGCAGGGCAGTACTTC
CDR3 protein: CASSYSDYAGQYF

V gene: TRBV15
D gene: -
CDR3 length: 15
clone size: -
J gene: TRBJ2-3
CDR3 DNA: TGTGCCACCAGCAGAGTCGGGGGAACCACAGATACGCAGTATTTT
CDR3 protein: CATSRVGGTTDTQYF

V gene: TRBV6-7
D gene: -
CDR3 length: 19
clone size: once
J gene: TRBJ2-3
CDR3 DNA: TGTGCCAGCAGTTACCTTGGAGCGACCGATGCCTCTAGCACAGATACGCAGTATTTT
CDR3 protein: CASSYLGATDASSTDTQYF

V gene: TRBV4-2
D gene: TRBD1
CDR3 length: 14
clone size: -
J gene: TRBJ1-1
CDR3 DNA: TGTGCCAGCAGCCCAGGGGGCAGGGACACTGAAGCTTTCTTT
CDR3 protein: CASSPGGRDTEAFF

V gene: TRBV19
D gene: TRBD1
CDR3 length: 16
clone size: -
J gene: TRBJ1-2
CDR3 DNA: TGTGCCAGTAGTATCCCCCTGGGACAGCTGACATATGGCTACACCTTC
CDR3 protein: CASSIPLGQLTYGYTF

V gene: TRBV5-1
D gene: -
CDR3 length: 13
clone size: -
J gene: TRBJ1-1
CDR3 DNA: TGCGCCAGCAGCTTGTCCGAGTCCCCTGAAGCTTTCTTT
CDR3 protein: CASSLSESPEAFF

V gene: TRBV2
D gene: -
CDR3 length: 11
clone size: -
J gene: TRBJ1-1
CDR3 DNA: TGTGCCAGCACCCCTGACACTGAAGCTTTCTTT
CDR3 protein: CASTPDTEAFF

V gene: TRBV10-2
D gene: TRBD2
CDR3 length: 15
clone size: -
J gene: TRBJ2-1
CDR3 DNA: TGCGCCAGTGGCGGGACTAGCGGCCCCTACAATGAGCAGTTCTTC
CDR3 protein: CASGGTSGPYNEQFF

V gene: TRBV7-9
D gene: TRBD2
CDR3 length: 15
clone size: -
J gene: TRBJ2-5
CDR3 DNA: TGTGCCAGCAGCTCGAGACTAGCGGGAGGTGAGACCCATTACTTC
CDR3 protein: CASSSRLAGGETHYF

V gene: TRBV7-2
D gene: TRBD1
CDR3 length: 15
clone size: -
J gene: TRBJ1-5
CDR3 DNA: TGTGCCAGCAGGTTTGCCGGGACAGGCGATCAGCCCCAGCATTTT
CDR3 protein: CASRFAGTGDQPQHF

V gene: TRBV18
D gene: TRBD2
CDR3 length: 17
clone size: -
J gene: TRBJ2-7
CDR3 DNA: TGTGCCAGCTCACCAGGACTAGCGGGTTCCGGCTCCTACGAGCAGTACTTC
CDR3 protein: CASSPGLAGSGSYEQYF

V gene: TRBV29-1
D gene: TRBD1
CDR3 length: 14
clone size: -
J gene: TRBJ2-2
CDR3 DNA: TGCAGCGTGCGAAACACAGGGGGGACCGGGGAGCTGTTTTTT
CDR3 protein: CSVRNTGGTGELFF

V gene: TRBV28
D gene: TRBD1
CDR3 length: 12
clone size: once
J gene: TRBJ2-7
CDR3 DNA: TGTGCGACTAAGACAGGGATCCACGAGCAGTACTTC
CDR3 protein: CATKTGIHEQYF

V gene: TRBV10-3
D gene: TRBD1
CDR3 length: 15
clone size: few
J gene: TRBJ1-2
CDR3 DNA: TGTGCCATCTTCAAACAGGGGGCGAAAGACTATGGCTACACCTTC
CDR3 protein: CAIFKQGAKDYGYTF

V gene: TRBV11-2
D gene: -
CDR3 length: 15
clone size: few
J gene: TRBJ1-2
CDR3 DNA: TGTGCCAGCAGCTTAGATCTTGGAGGGCGCTATGGCTACACCTTC
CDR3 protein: CASSLDLGGRYGYTF

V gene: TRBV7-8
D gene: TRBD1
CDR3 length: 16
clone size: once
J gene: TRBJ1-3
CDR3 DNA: TGTGCCAGCAGCTCCCAGGGGGCCCGCTCTGGAAACACCATATATTTT
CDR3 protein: CASSSQGARSGNTIYF

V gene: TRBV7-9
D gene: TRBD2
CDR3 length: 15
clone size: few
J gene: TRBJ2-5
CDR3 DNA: TGTGCCAGCAGCTTGCGGCTAGCGGGGTTAGAGACCCAGTACTTC
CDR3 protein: CASSLRLAGLETQYF

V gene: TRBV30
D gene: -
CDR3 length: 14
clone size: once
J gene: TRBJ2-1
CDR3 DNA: TGTGCCTGGAGTCGGAAGGCAGGGGACAATGAGCAGTTCTTC
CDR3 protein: CAWSRKAGDNEQFF

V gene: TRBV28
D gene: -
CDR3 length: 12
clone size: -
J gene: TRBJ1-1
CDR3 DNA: TGTGCCAGCAGCAGGGGTAACACTGAAGCTTTCTTT
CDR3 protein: CASSRGNTEAFF

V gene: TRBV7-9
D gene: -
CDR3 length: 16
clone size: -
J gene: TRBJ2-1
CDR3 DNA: TGTGCCAGCAGCTACTCTAGACACCTTAGGGACATAGAGCAGTTCTTC
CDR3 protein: CASSYSRHLRDIEQFF

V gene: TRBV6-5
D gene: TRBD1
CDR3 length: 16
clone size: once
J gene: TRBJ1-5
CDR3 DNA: TGTGCCAGCAGTTACCCCGGGACAGTTAGCAATCAGCCCCAGCATTTT
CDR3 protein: CASSYPGTVSNQPQHF

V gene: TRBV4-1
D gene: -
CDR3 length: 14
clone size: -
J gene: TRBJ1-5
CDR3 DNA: TGCGCCAGCAGCCAAGGGGGCGAAAATCAGCCCCAGCATTTT
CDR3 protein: CASSQGGENQPQHF

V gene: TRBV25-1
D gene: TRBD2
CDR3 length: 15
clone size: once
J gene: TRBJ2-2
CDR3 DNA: TGTGCCAGCAGACTAGCGGGATTAATCACCGGGGAGCTGTTTTTT
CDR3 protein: CASRLAGLITGELFF

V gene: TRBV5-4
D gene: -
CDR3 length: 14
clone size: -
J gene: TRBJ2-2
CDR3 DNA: TGTGCCAGCAGCGCTAGGACAATCCCCGGGGAGCTGTTTTTT
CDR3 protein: CASSARTIPGELFF